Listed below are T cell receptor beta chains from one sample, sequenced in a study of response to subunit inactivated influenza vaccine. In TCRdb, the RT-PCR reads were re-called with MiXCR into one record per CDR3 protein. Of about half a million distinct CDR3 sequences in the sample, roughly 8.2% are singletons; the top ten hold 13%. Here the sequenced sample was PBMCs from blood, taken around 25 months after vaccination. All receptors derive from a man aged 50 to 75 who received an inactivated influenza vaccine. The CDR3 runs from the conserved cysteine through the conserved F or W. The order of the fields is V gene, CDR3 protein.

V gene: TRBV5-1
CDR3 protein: CASSLLEPGANVLTF

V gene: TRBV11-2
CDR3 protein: CASSFGFNYGYTF

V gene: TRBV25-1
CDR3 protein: CASRGQASYEQYF

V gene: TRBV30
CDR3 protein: CAGGRSSYEQYF

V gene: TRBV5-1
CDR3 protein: CASSDHPTGSYGSYEQYF

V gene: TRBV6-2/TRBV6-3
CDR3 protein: CASSPRDTAFSGANVLTF

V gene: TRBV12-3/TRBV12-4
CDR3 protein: CASSLGAVVGGYRELFF

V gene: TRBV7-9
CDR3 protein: CASSLDVLGNEQFF

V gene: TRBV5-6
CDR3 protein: CASSLAARSLNSYEQYF

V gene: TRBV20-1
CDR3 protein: CSARGSGTLAEAFF

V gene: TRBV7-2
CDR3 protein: CASSRQTGDLETQYF

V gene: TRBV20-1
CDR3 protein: CSAGQGQFYNEQFF

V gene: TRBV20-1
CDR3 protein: CSAASGRTHNEQFF

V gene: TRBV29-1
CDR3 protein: CSPQGGRNYGYTF

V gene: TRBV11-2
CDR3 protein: CASSLAAGTYEQYF

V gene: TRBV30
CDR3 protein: CAWGQEAYEQYF

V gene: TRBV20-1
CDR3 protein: CSATRLAGVFYNEQFF

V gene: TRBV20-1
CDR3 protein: CSARGLASVMGEQFF

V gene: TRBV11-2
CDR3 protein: CASSPAGTGVYEQYF

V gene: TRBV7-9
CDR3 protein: CASSRPGVDTQYF

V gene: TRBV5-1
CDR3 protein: CASSKDSTGELFF

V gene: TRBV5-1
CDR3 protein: CASSQGPRVGDTQYF

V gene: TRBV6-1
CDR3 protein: CASSTTGLATDTQYF

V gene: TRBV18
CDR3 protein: CASSPAGRLSNQPQHF

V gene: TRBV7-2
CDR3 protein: CASSVTRGPYNEQFF

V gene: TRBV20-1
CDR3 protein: CSASGAGGRAVDEQYF

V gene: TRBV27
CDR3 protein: CASSPIGFDGYTF

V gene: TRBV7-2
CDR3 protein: CASSLGRGRVRGNTIYF

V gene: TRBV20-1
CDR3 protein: CSASIQGWNSPLHF

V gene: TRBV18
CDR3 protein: CASSPDRGGNNEQFF

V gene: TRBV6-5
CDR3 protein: CASSYMGPMNTEAFF

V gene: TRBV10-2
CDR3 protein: CAIRTSGRATDEQFF

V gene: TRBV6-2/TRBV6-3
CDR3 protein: CASSYPRKNIQYF

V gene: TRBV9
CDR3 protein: CASSVVSGRATGELFF

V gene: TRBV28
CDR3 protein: CASSFISGTGNTQPQHF

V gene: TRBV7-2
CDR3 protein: CASSLAGPVSYNEQFF

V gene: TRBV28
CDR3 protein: CASSSLGLGRTDTQYF

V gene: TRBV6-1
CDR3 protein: CASSDWGAPLGQIQYF

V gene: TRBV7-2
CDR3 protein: CASSNSLPQFF

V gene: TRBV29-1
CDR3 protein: CSFRASSYNEQFF

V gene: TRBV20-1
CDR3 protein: CSASRDRDQNIQYF

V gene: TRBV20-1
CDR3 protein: CSAREEGGYGYTF

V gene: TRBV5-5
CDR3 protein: CASSPHLGTGELFF

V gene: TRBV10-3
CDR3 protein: CAISVLSVADTQYF

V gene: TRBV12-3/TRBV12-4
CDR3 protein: CASSLRGGRALNEQFF

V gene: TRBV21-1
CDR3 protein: CASMGGSGAVSYEQYF

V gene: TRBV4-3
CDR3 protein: CASSQGSYTEAFF

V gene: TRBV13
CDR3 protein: CASSFAGQGINEQYF